This T cell receptor beta chain stems from a study of vaccination and CD4 T cells after COVID-19. In the study overall: Spike peptides, overlapping and drawn from SARS-CoV-2, HCoV-NL63, HCoV-OC43 and HCoV-229E, were used to stimulate cells.

The ends were cut back, 3 bases at V and 4 bases at J, with 10 bases in the middle. This CDR3 region has 14 residues. Per germline, CDR1 MNHNS and CDR2 SASEGT. Time point of the sample: late sampling 161 to 241 days after vaccination in three convalescent patients. Sample treatment: roughly ten-day PBMC culture with coronavirus spike peptide pools or control peptides (ViraFEST assay). Cultured CD4+ T-cell DNA underwent Oncomine TCR Beta short-read sequencing. TCRdb processed the PCR reads anew with MiXCR; each CDR3 protein has one entry. In the table there are around 18,000 distinct CDR3 sequences, approximately 56% of which are singletons. With respect to this clonotype: Antigen specificity is unknown.

Here the sequenced sample was CD4+ T cells from blood, cultured in vitro, taken about 7 months after SARS-CoV-2 vaccination. V usage is TRBV6-1 and J usage is TRBJ1-5; D ambiguous. This TCR was recovered from a human donor who had recovered from COVID-19. The CDR3 nucleotides read TGTGCCAGCAGTGACAATCTGAGGAATCAGCCCCAGCATTTT. Translating it yields CASSDNLRNQPQHF.